Below, 5 T cell receptor beta chains from the same sample are listed, as sequenced in a study of blood T cell repertoires in COVID-19. The table came from immunoSEQ multiplex PCR; TCRdb's copy has only in-frame clones and leaves some out. Of some 200,000 clones listed, around 85% are singletons. The sequencing input was peripheral blood. The receptors here all came from a woman between 55 and 75 years old with acute or convalescent COVID-19.

Comments on this clone: This CDR3 is also generated by other DNA sequences in the sample. The chain employs TRBV27 and TRBJ1-1; 10 bases are shared with TRBD1. J gave up 5 bases and V 5 bases, and 5 bases lay outside the gene matches. This CDR3 is 14 amino acids long. Germline V lookup: CDR1 MNHEY, CDR2 SMNVEV (reference sequence). In nucleotides, the CDR3 is TGTGCCAGCAGTCTGGGACAGGGGTGGACTGAAGCTTTCTTT. Translated, it gives CASSLGQGWTEAFF.

CDR3 protein: CASSVGAGTEAFF. The DNA for the CDR3 is TGTGCCAGCAGCGTAGGGGCGGGGACTGAAGCTTTCTTT. The chain is built from TRBV9 and TRBJ1-1, with no clear D. The CDR3 runs to 13 residues. CDR1 is SGDLS, CDR2 YYNGEE, per germline. Trimming removed 0 bases from V and 5 bases from J, with 8 bases in between.

The chain joins TRBV29-1 to TRBJ2-7; tentatively, D is TRBD2 (6 bases). CDR3 size: 16 residues. CDR1 and CDR2 (germline): SQVTM, ANQGSEA. The V and J ends lost 4 bases and 2 bases respectively, with 21 bases between them. The CDR3 spells CSVGELSGTVPYEQYF. The CDR3 DNA reads as TGCAGCGTTGGGGAACTTAGCGGCACGGTACCCTACGAGCAGTACTTC.

The chain carries TRBV5-1 and TRBJ2-5; tentative D call: TRBD2 (5 bases). The CDR3 is made up of 14 amino acids. V dropped 2 bases and J dropped 5 bases, with 13 bases sitting between them. CDR1 is SGHRS and CDR2 is YFSETQ in the germline V gene. This chain's CDR3 is CASSFGNSWETQYF. The DNA of the CDR3 is TGCGCCAGCAGCTTCGGGAACTCGTGGGAGACCCAGTACTTC.

The V call is TRBV20-1, the J call TRBJ1-4; no clear D gene. CDR3 length: 13 amino acids. Germline CDR1 is DFQATT and CDR2 is SNEGSKA (reference sequence). The V end was cut by 4 bases, the J end by 3 bases, with 9 bases between. The CDR3 loop reads CSATDGPNEKLFF. The DNA for the CDR3 is TGCAGTGCTACTGATGGCCCTAATGAAAAACTGTTTTTT.